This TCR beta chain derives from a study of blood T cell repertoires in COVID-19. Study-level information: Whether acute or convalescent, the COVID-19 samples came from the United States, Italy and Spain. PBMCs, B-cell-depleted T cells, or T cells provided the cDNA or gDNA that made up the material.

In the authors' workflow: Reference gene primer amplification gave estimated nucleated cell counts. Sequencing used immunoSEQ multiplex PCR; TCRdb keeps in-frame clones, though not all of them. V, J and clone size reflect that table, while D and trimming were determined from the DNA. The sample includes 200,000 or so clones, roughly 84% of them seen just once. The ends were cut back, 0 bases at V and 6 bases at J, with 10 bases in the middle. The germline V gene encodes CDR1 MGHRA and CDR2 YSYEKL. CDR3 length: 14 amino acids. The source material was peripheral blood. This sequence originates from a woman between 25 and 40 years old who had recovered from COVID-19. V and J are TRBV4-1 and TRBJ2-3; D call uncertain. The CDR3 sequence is CASSQESFPDTQYF. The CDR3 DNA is TGCGCCAGCAGCCAAGAATCCTTCCCCGATACGCAGTATTTT.